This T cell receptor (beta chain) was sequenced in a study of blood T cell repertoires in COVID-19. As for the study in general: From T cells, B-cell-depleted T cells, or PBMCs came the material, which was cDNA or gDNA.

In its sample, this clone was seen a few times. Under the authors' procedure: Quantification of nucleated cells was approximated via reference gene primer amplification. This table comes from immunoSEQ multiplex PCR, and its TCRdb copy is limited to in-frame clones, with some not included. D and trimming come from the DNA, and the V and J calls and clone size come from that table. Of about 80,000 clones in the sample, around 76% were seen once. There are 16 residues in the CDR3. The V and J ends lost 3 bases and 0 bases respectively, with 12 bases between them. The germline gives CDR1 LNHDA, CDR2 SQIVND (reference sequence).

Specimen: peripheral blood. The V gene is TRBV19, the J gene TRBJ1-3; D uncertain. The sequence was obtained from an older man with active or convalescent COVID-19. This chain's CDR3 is CASSIRGSNSGNTIYF. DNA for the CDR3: TGTGCCAGTAGTATTCGAGGGAGTAACTCTGGAAACACCATATATTTT.